Listed below are T cell receptor beta chains from one sample, sequenced in a study of cytomegalovirus exposure and HLA in healthy donors. TCRdb keeps only in-frame clones here, not all; method: immunoSEQ multiplex PCR. The table shows some 120,000 clones, with around 80% occurring only once. The specimen sequenced was PBMCs. These TCRs come from a man aged 45-65 years in good health and CMV-seronegative. CDR3s include the opening cysteine and the closing phenylalanine or tryptophan. A D gene is named only where the DNA matches it firmly. Expanded clones get a size class; other rows say once, few or many, or leave the size out.

.	TRBD1	TRBV6-5	TRBJ1-5	CASSLTGVSNQPQHF	TGTGCCAGCAGTTTGACAGGGGTTAGCAATCAGCCCCAGCATTTT
.	TRBD1	TRBV12-5	TRBJ2-5	CASGLDRGARETQYF	TGTGCTAGTGGTTTGGACAGGGGGGCCAGGGAGACCCAGTACTTC
.	.	TRBV19	TRBJ1-5	CASSIDTAGGPQHF	TGTGCCAGTAGTATAGATACCGCGGGGGGGCCCCAGCATTTT
once	TRBD1	TRBV10-3	TRBJ2-2	CAISRDRGGTGELFF	TGTGCCATCAGCCGGGACAGGGGTGGGACCGGGGAGCTGTTTTTT
.	TRBD2	TRBV10-1	TRBJ2-3	CASSEPSGGRDTQYF	TGCGCCAGCAGTGAGCCTAGCGGGGGGAGGGATACGCAGTATTTT
.	TRBD1	TRBV4-3	TRBJ2-3	CASSQDYRGLADTQYF	TGCGCCAGCAGCCAAGATTACAGGGGGTTGGCAGATACGCAGTATTTT
few	TRBD1	TRBV18	TRBJ1-2	CASSSDRGWYYGYTF	TGTGCCAGCTCATCCGACAGGGGCTGGTACTATGGCTACACCTTC
.	TRBD1	TRBV7-2	TRBJ1-2	CASSLAGQGDHYGYTF	TGTGCCAGCAGCTTAGCTGGACAGGGGGATCACTATGGCTACACCTTC
.	TRBD1	TRBV28	TRBJ1-4	CASSLEDRGKLFF	TGTGCCAGCAGTTTGGAGGACAGGGGTAAACTGTTTTTT
.	TRBD2	TRBV4-2	TRBJ2-7	CASSQGVAGGSPYEQYF	TGTGCCAGCAGCCAAGGGGTAGCGGGAGGGTCCCCCTACGAGCAGTACTTC
.	TRBD1	TRBV27	TRBJ1-1	CASSILGTGGRTEAFF	TGTGCCAGCAGCATCCTGGGGACAGGTGGAAGGACTGAAGCTTTCTTT
.	.	TRBV15	TRBJ1-5	CATSRLLGGGVQPQHF	TGTGCCACCAGCAGACTACTAGGTGGAGGGGTACAGCCCCAGCATTTT
.	.	TRBV9	TRBJ2-3	CASSVGPTLADTQYF	TGTGCCAGCAGCGTAGGTCCCACTCTCGCAGATACGCAGTATTTT
.	TRBD2	TRBV2	TRBJ2-7	CASRGPSGRAPSYEQYF	TGTGCCAGCAGGGGCCCGAGCGGGAGGGCCCCGTCCTACGAGCAGTACTTC
.	.	TRBV7-9	TRBJ2-2	CASSGMTGANTGELFF	TGTGCCAGCAGCGGTATGACGGGGGCGAACACCGGGGAGCTGTTTTTT
.	.	TRBV18	TRBJ1-5	CASSPVGNQPQHF	TGTGCCAGCTCACCAGTAGGCAATCAGCCCCAGCATTTT
once	TRBD1	TRBV6-5	TRBJ2-3	CASSYSTGVNTDTQYF	TGTGCCAGCAGTTACTCGACAGGGGTGAACACAGATACGCAGTATTTT
.	TRBD1	TRBV7-6	TRBJ1-1	CASSETGGCEAFF	TGTGCCAGCAGTGAAACAGGGGGCTGTGAAGCTTTCTTT
.	.	TRBV7-2	TRBJ1-3	CASSLGGRIGNTIYF	TGTGCCAGCAGCTTAGGAGGCAGAATTGGAAACACCATATATTTT
few	.	TRBV29-1	TRBJ1-4	CSVSQGFEKLFF	TGCAGCGTTTCCCAGGGTTTCGAAAAACTGTTTTTT
.	.	TRBV5-4	TRBJ2-7	CASAGGRESSYEQYF	TGTGCCAGCGCTGGGGGGCGGGAGTCCTCCTACGAGCAGTACTTC
once	.	TRBV5-4	TRBJ2-7	CASSQLHEQYF	TGTGCCAGCAGCCAACTCCACGAGCAGTACTTC
.	.	TRBV7-2	TRBJ2-1	CASSLFDEQFF	TGTGCCAGCAGCTTATTCGATGAGCAGTTCTTC
.	TRBD1	TRBV7-3	TRBJ2-3	CASSLRDRGADTQYF	TGTGCCAGCAGCTTAAGGGACAGGGGCGCAGATACGCAGTATTTT
.	.	TRBV5-8	TRBJ1-1	CASSQRRWETFF	TGTGCCAGCAGCCAACGGAGGTGGGAGACTTTCTTT
.	.	TRBV28	TRBJ1-5	CASSPGRGITINQPQHF	TGTGCCAGCAGTCCCGGGAGGGGGATAACAATCAATCAGCCCCAGCATTTT
.	TRBD2	TRBV6-1	TRBJ2-7	CASSGLSSGRSYEQYF	TGTGCCAGCAGTGGCCTTTCTAGCGGGAGGTCATACGAGCAGTACTTC
.	TRBD1	TRBV7-3	TRBJ2-3	CASSRQGLGTQYF	TGTGCCAGCAGCAGACAGGGATTGGGTACGCAGTATTTT
.	.	TRBV7-3	TRBJ2-1	CASSLTQENEQFF	TGTGCCAGCAGCTTAACACAGGAAAACGAGCAGTTCTTC
.	TRBD2	TRBV25-1	TRBJ2-5	CASSAREGGGETQYF	TGTGCCAGCAGTGCGAGGGAGGGTGGAGGAGAGACCCAGTACTTC
.	TRBD2	TRBV7-2	TRBJ2-2	CASSLVSSGRGNGGELFF	TGTGCCAGCAGCTTAGTTAGCTCTGGGAGGGGCAATGGCGGGGAGCTGTTTTTT
.	.	TRBV7-2	TRBJ1-2	CASSPRGPNYGYTF	TGTGCCAGCAGCCCCAGGGGACCTAACTATGGCTACACCTTC
.	TRBD1	TRBV6-5	TRBJ1-4	CASRGGRSNEKLFF	TGTGCCAGCCGAGGGGGCAGATCTAATGAAAAACTGTTTTTT
.	.	TRBV2	TRBJ2-5	CASLRGGEETQYF	TGTGCCAGCCTTAGAGGGGGGGAAGAGACCCAGTACTTC
.	TRBD2	TRBV4-3	TRBJ2-2	CASSQDRGVAGELFF	TGCGCCAGCAGCCAAGATCGGGGGGTCGCCGGGGAGCTGTTTTTT
.	TRBD1	TRBV9	TRBJ1-2	CASSVAPPGQVNNYGYTF	TGTGCCAGCAGCGTAGCTCCTCCGGGACAGGTGAATAACTATGGCTACACCTTC
.	.	TRBV5-1	TRBJ1-2	CASSSRREGDGYTF	TGCGCCAGCAGCTCCCGGAGGGAAGGGGATGGCTACACCTTC
.	.	TRBV27	TRBJ1-2	CASSLSQGLNYGYTF	TGTGCCAGCAGTTTATCCCAGGGGCTCAACTATGGCTACACCTTC
.	TRBD1	TRBV6-5	TRBJ1-3	CASRKQGTGNTIYF	TGTGCCAGCAGGAAACAGGGGACTGGAAACACCATATATTTT
.	TRBD1	TRBV7-2	TRBJ1-2	CASSYTLQGNYGYTF	TGTGCCAGCAGCTATACTTTACAGGGGAACTATGGCTACACCTTC
once	.	TRBV7-3	TRBJ2-6	CASSHPRTKGTGANVLTF	TGTGCCAGCAGCCATCCCCGAACCAAGGGGACTGGGGCCAACGTCCTGACTTTC
.	TRBD2	TRBV29-1	TRBJ2-7	CSVPGEGSYEQYF	TGCAGCGTCCCGGGGGAGGGTTCGTACGAGCAGTACTTC
.	.	TRBV18	TRBJ1-1	CASSPPPGGVTEAFF	TGTGCCAGCTCACCACCCCCGGGAGGGGTCACTGAAGCTTTCTTT
.	TRBD1	TRBV6-1	TRBJ2-7	CASRDRSHEQYF	TGTGCCAGCAGGGACAGGAGCCACGAGCAGTACTTC
.	.	TRBV9	TRBJ2-2	CASRDYYTGELFF	TGTGCCAGCAGGGACTACTACACCGGGGAGCTGTTTTTT
.	.	TRBV7-2	TRBJ1-1	CASSPRDTEAFF	TGTGCCAGCAGCCCCCGAGACACTGAAGCTTTCTTT
.	TRBD1	TRBV25-1	TRBJ2-2	CASSAEPWTGKTGELFF	TGTGCCAGCAGCGCAGAACCCTGGACAGGGAAAACCGGGGAGCTGTTTTTT
.	TRBD1	TRBV19	TRBJ1-5	CASSGQGGNQPQHF	TGTGCCAGTAGCGGACAGGGAGGCAATCAGCCCCAGCATTTT
.	TRBD2	TRBV7-3	TRBJ2-3	CASSNGLAFGDTQYF	TGTGCCAGCAGCAATGGACTAGCATTTGGAGATACGCAGTATTTT
.	.	TRBV9	TRBJ2-1	CASSAPSLGEQFF	TGTGCCAGCAGCGCGCCCTCTCTAGGTGAGCAGTTCTTC
.	.	TRBV19	TRBJ2-1	CASSMILFNEQFF	TGTGCCAGTAGTATGATACTATTCAATGAGCAGTTCTTC